This entry features one T cell receptor beta chain sequence. This clone was counted only a few times. The antigen it binds to is not known. No base quality information exists; no much larger clone differs at one position. V lost 2 bases and J lost 0 bases; the stretch between them is 16 bases long. The germline V gene gives CDR1 as SGHTA and CDR2 as FQGNSA. Taken from cysteine to phenylalanine, the CDR3 has 17 residues. Only the CDR3 region is kept as DNA, spanning 51 bases read in frame from base 1. Collaborating institutions collected whole blood in K2EDTA tubes following their own protocols. For TCRbeta analysis, collaborators shipped samples in one of three forms: frozen whole blood, isolated PBMCs, or DNA extracted from either of those sample types. The source of the sample is a study of blood T cell repertoires in COVID-19 (dated by TCRdb to 2020 to 2022). Notes on the research overall: The collaborator samples originated in the United States, Italy and Spain and spanned the acute and convalescent phases of COVID-19. The prospective study material was composed of cDNA or gDNA derived from T cells, B-cell-depleted T cells, or PBMCs. The dataset comprised deeply sampled blood TCRbeta repertoires from subjects exposed to, actively infected with, or recovered from COVID-19. The repertoires were released in a freely available public database meant as a resource for research on the immune response to SARS-CoV-2. The samples were drawn from two sources: the first 160 participants of the ongoing ImmuneRACE study, and over 950 subjects contributed by 6 global collaborators. The sample metadata nearly always contained a de-identified subject ID, COVID-19 status, age in years and sex. HLA class I and class II types, where available, came from metadata supplied by the sample provider rather than from assay-based typing. Points the paper makes about the study in general: Clinical and demographic metadata were provided uncurated, with the amount varying by source and participant.

TCRbeta CDR3 regions were amplified from genomic DNA by means of the immunoSEQ Assay, a bias-controlled multiplex PCR. On the study's bioinformatics: Within the assay, amplification of reference gene primers was used to estimate how many nucleated cells each sample contained. To quantify the absolute abundance of each unique TCRbeta CDR3 rearrangement, sequence reads were collapsed and filtered. For each sample, productive Simpson clonality was calculated by taking the square root of Simpson's diversity index across productive rearrangements. TCRdb took over this immuneACCESS table, retaining in-frame rearrangements with V and J assigned. Such tables are incomplete; in checked studies, under half of the missing clones stem from an unresolved V gene, and the remainder is unexplained. D and trimming were read from the DNA, whereas the V and J calls and clone size are those reported in that table. For this sample the table gives under 200,000 clones, of which roughly 80% were detected only once. Of the sample, approximately 6.9% is held by the ten largest clones.

This TCR was sampled from a man between 60 and 75 years old with acute or convalescent COVID-19. The material sequenced was peripheral blood. This chain joins TRBV7-2 to TRBJ1-1; TRBD1 might be the D gene, on 6 matching bases. The CDR3: CASSLLGRGRMNTEAFF. The DNA sequence is TGTGCCAGCAGCTTACTGGGCAGGGGCCGGATGAACACTGAAGCTTTCTTT.